This T cell receptor beta chain derives from a study of blood T cell repertoires in COVID-19. Background on the study: Sites in the United States, Italy and Spain provided acute and convalescent COVID-19 samples.

Trimming stripped 7 bases from V and 8 bases from J, with 11 bases between. This CDR3 spans 11 amino acids. The assay was immunoSEQ multiplex PCR, and TCRdb's table has in-frame clones only and misses some. This repertoire shows about 160,000 clones, roughly 88% found once; its top ten account for 8% to 9.5%. The source material was peripheral blood. This chain connects TRBV12-3 or TRBV12-4 to TRBJ1-1; TRBD1 is a possible D gene (5 bases). The TCR comes from an elderly woman with active or convalescent COVID-19. CDR3 in amino acids: CASTERTEAFF. The DNA for the CDR3 is TGTGCCAGCACCGAAAGGACAGAAGCTTTCTTT.